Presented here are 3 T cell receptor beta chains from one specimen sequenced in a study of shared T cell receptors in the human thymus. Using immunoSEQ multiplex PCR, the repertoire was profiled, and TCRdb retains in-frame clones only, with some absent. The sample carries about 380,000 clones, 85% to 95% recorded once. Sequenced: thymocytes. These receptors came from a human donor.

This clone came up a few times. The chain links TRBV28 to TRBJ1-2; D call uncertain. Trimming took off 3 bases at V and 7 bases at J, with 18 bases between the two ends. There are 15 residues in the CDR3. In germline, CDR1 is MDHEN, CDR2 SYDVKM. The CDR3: CASSLPLPRGCGYTF. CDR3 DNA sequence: TGTGCCAGCAGTTTGCCGCTCCCTAGAGGGTGTGGCTACACCTTC.

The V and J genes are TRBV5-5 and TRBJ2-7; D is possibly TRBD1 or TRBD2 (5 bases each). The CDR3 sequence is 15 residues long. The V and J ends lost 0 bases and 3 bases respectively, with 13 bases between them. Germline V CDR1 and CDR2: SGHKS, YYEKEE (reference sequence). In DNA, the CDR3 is TGTGCCAGCAGCTTGGTGGCCGGGACGCTCTACGAGCAGTACTTC. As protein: CASSLVAGTLYEQYF.

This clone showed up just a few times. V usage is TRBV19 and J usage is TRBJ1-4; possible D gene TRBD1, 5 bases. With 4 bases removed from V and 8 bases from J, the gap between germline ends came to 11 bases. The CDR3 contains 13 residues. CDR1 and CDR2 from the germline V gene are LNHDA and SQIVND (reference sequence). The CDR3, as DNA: TGTGCCAGTAGTACGAGGGGTACGGAAAAACTGTTTTTT. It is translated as CASSTRGTEKLFF.